This T cell receptor (beta chain) was obtained from a study of CD8 T cells in ankylosing spondylitis (dated by TCRdb to the late 2010s). Context from the whole study: T cell receptor beta repertoires were profiled in healthy donors and ankylosing spondylitis patients so that disease-linked TCR variants could be found. The whole study cohort included 90 to 120 healthy donors and 25 ankylosing spondylitis patients. Samples of peripheral blood were taken, and for ankylosing spondylitis patients, synovial fluid was collected as well.

In the germline V gene, CDR1 corresponds to SGHDT and CDR2 to YYEEEE. The CDR3 spans 13 residues, from the cysteine through the phenylalanine. Only CDR3 DNA remains: 39 bases, in frame from the first base. V and J lose 4 bases and 8 bases, and a span of 15 bases separates them. Sequencer: Illumina HiSeq 2500. Quantitative 5'-RACE with molecular barcodes was used to prepare TCR beta libraries. Per the source publication's procedure: A new computational method based on a probabilistic model of VDJ rearrangement was used to identify disease-linked TCR variants. TCRdb reran the public reads through fastp at Q25 and MiXCR, keeping productive beta chains. Rows are combined by CDR3 protein, so each entry shows the most common genes and DNA. The V and J calls come from TCRdb's annotation, not from the publication. The sample includes 300,000 to 350,000 distinct CDR3 sequences, with around 10% observed a single time. The ten top clones hold more than 7% of the sample.

Only a few counts were recorded for this clonotype. No antigen is known for it. Base qualities are missing; no much larger clone stands one base away. Findings and caveats that apply to the study as a whole: In peripheral blood, the disease-linked clones were found at relatively low frequencies and had a CD8+ phenotype. A TCR beta motif of about 8 highly homologous amino acid variants appeared characteristic of blood from ankylosing spondylitis patients. Some motif variants were previously reported in synovial fluid and blood of reactive arthritis patients, suggesting common disease-initiation mechanisms. Significant enrichment of the disease-linked clones was reported in matched synovial fluid samples from ankylosing spondylitis patients.

The sequenced sample was blood, either unsorted or a sorted T cell fraction (not recorded which). The receptor's source is a female donor with ankylosing spondylitis or in good health (not recorded which). This chain joins TRBV5-6 to TRBJ1-2; possibly the D gene is TRBD1, per 5 matching bases. The DNA sequence is TGTGCCAGCAGCCCGACCGGGGCGAGCGGCTACACCTTC. Translated, this gives CASSPTGASGYTF.